This T cell receptor (beta chain) comes out of a study of OX40 agonist ivuxolimab in advanced cancers. Study overall: The mean age was about 57 years, ranging from about 23 to 79, with under 90% of participants male. Three dose-escalation patients had partial responses: one with hepatocellular carcinoma and two with cutaneous melanoma. Whole-study results and caveats: The CD4+ and CD8+ T cells in the blood had expanded clonally by week 6 at 0.1 to 3.0 mg/kg. On average, CD8+ T cells had more expanded clones than CD4+.

V gave up 4 bases and J gave up 6 bases; unmatched junction bases: 6. This CDR3 is 15 amino acids long. Per the germline V gene, CDR1 is LGHNA and CDR2 is YNFKEQ. About this clone itself: Its antigen is not identified.

Some clones are missing from TCRdb's copy, which holds only in-frame ones; the method was immunoSEQ multiplex PCR. The data show tens of thousands of clones, roughly 91% seen once. This chain links TRBV4-2 with TRBJ2-2, with TRBD1 identical over 9 bases. Here the sequenced sample was CD4+ or CD8+ T cells sorted from blood, taken in a trial of the OX40 agonist ivuxolimab. This receptor was taken from an adult with an advanced solid tumor such as melanoma, head and neck, liver or kidney cancer. CDR3 DNA sequence: TGTGCCAGCAGCCTTCGGACAGGGGAGGCCGGGGAGCTGTTTTTT. It encodes CASSLRTGEAGELFF.